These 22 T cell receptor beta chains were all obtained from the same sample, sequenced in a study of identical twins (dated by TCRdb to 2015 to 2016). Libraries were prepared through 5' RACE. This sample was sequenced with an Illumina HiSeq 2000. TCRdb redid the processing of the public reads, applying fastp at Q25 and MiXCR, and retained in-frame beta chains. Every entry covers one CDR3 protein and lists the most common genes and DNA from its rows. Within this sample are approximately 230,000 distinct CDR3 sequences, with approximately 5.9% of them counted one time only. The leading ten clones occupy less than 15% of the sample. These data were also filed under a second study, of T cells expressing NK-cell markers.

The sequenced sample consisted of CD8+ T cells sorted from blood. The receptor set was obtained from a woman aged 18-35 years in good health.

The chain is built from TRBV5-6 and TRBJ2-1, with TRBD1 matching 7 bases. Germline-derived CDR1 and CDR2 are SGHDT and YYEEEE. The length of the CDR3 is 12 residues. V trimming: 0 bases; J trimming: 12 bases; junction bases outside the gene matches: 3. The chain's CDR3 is CASSLGDSAQFF. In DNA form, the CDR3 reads TGTGCCAGCAGCTTGGGGGACAGTGCGCAGTTCTTC.

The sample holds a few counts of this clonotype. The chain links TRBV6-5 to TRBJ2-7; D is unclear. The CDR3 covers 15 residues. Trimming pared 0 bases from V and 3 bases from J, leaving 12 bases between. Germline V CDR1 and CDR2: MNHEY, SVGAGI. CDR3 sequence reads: CASSYSQLPNYEQYF. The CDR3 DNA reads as TGTGCCAGCAGTTACTCCCAACTACCGAACTACGAGCAGTACTTC.

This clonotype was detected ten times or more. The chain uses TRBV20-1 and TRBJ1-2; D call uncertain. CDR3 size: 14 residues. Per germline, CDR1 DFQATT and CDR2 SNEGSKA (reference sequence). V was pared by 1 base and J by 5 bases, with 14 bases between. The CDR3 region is CSARGQRETYGYTF. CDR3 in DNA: TGCAGTGCTAGAGGGCAGAGGGAGACGTATGGCTACACCTTC.

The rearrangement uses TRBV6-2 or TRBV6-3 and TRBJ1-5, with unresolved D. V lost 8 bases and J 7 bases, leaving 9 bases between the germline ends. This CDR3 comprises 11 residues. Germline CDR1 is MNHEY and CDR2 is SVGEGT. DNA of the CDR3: TGTGCCAGCGGGTGGAAGCAGCCCCAGCATTTT. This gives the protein CASGWKQPQHF.

CDR3 sequence (DNA): TGTGCCAGCAGCCTGACAGGGAAGACTGAAGCTTTCTTT. Amino acid sequence: CASSLTGKTEAFF. The gene calls are TRBV7-9 and TRBJ1-1; 7 nucleotides match TRBD1. J gave up 5 bases and V 5 bases, and 5 bases lay outside the gene matches. The germline CDR1 and CDR2 sequences are SEHNR and FQNEAQ (reference sequence). CDR3 length: 13 residues.

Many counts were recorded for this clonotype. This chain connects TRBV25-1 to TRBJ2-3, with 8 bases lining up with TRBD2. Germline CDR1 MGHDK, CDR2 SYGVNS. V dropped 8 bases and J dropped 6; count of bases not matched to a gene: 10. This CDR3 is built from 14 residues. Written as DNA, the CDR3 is TGTGCCAGCGCAACCGGGACTAGGGAGGATACGCAGTATTTT. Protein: CASATGTREDTQYF.

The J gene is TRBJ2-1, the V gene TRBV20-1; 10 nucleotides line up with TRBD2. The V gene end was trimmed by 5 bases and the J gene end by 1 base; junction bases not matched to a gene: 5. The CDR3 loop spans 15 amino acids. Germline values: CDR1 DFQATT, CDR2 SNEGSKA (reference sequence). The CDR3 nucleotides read TGCAGTGCTGCCGGACTAGCGGAATCCTACAATGAGCAGTTCTTC. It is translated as CSAAGLAESYNEQFF.

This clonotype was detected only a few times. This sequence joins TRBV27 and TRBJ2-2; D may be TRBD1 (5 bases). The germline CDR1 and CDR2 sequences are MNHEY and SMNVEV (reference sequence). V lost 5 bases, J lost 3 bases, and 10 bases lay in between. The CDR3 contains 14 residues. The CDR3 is CASSVIGDTGELFF. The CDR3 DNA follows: TGTGCCAGCAGTGTAATAGGGGACACCGGGGAGCTGTTTTTT.

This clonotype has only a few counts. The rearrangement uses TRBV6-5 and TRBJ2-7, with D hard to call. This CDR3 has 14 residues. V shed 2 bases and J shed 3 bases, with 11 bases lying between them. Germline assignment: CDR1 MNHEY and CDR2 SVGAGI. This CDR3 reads CASSYHTAHYEQYF. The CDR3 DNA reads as TGTGCCAGCAGTTACCACACAGCCCACTACGAGCAGTACTTC.

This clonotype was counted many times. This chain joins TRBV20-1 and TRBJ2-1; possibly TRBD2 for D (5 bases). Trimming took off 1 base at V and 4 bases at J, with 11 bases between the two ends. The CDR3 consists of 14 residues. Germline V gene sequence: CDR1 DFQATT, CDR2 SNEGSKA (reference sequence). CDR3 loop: CSARGLLDYNEQFF. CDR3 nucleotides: TGCAGTGCTAGAGGACTATTGGATTACAATGAGCAGTTCTTC.

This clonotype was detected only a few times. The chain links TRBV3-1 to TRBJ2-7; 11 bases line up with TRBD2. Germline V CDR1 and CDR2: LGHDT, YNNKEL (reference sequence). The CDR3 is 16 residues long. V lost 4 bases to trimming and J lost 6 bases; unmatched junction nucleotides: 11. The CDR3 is CASSPKGTSGRREQYF. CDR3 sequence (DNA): TGTGCCAGCAGCCCAAAGGGAACTAGCGGGAGACGCGAGCAGTACTTC.

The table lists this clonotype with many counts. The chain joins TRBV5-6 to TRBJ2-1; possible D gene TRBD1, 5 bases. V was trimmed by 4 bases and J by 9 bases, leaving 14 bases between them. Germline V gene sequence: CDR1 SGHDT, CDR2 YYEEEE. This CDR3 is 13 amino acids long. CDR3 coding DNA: TGTGCCAGCAGCCTCGCCGGTAGGGGTGAGCAGTTCTTC. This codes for CASSLAGRGEQFF.

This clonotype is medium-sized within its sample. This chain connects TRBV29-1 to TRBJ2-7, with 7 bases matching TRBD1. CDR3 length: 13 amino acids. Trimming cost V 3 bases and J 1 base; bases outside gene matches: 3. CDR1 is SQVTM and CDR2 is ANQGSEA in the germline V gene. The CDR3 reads CSVDGQDSYEQYF. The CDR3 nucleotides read TGCAGCGTTGACGGACAGGATTCCTACGAGCAGTACTTC.

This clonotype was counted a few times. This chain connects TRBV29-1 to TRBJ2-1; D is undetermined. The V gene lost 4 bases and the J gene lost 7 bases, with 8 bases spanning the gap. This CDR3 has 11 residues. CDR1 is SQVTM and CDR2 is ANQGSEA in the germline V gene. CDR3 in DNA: TGCAGCGTTGTAGGTGAGAATGAGCAGTTCTTC. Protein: CSVVGENEQFF.

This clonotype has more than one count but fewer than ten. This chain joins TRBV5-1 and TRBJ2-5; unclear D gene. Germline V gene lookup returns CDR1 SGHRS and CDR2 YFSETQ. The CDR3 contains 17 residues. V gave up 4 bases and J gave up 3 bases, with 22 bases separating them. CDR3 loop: CASSTGPYRSLEETQYF. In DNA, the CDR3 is TGCGCCAGCAGCACCGGACCTTATAGAAGTTTGGAAGAGACCCAGTACTTC. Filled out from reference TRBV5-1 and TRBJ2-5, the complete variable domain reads KAGVTQTPRYLIKTRGQQVTLSCSPISGHRSVSWYQQTPGQGLQFLFEYFSETQRNKGNFPGRFSGRQFSNSRSEMNVSTLELGDSALYLCASSTGPYRSLEETQYFGPGTRLLVL.

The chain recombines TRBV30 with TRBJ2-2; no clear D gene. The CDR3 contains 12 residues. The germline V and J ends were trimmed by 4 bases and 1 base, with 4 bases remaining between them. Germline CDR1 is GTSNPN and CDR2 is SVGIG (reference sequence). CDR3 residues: CAWTQNTGELFF. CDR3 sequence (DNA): TGTGCCTGGACTCAGAACACCGGGGAGCTGTTTTTT.

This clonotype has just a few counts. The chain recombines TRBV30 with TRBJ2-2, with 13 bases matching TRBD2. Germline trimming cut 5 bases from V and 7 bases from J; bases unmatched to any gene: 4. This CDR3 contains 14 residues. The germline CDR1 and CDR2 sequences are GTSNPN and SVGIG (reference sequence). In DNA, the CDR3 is TGTGCCTGGCTACGACTAGCGGGGGGCGGGGAGCTGTTTTTT. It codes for CAWLRLAGGGELFF.

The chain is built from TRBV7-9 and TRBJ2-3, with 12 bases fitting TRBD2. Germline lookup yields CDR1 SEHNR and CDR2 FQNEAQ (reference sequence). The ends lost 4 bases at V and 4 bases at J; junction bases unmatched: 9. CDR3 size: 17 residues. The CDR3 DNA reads TGTGCCAGCAGCTATCTAGCGGGGGGGCCAATCGCAGATACGCAGTATTTT. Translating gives CASSYLAGGPIADTQYF.

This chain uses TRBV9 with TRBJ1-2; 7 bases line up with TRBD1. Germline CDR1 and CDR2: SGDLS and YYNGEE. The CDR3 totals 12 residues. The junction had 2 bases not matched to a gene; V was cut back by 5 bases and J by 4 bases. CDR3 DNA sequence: TGTGCCAGCAGGGACAGGCTCTATGGCTACACCTTC. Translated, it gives CASRDRLYGYTF.

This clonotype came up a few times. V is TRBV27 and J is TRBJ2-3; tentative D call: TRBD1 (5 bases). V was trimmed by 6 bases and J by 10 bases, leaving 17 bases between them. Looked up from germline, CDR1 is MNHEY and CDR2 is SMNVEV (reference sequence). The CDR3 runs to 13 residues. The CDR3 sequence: CASRPGHLLAQYF. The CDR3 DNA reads TGTGCCAGCAGACCCGGACATCTTCTAGCGCAGTATTTT.

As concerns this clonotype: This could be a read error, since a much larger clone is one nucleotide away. The CDR3 sequence: CCAREKGQGAFTEAFF. The CDR3 nucleotides read TGCTGTGCTAGAGAAAAAGGACAGGGGGCTTTTACTGAAGCTTTCTTT. V is TRBV20-1 and J is TRBJ1-1; 11 bases are a match to TRBD1. Germline lookup yields CDR1 DFQATT and CDR2 SNEGSKA (reference sequence). The CDR3 sequence is 16 residues long.

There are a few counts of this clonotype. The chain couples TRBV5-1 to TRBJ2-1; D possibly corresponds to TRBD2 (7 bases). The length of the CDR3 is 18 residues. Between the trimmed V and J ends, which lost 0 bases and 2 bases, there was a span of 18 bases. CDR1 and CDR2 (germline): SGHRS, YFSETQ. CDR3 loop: CASSLAFRGAKPYNEQFF. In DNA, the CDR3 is TGCGCCAGCAGCTTGGCCTTTCGGGGGGCTAAACCCTACAATGAGCAGTTCTTC.